This entry concerns a single T cell receptor beta chain. Its antigen is still unknown. TCRdb re-analysed the reads in MiXCR, keeping a single row per CDR3 protein. The table shows hundreds of thousands of distinct CDR3 sequences, with approximately 40% occurring only once. The CDR3 is made up of 14 amino acids. The V end lost 10 bases, the J end lost 0 bases, and 12 bases lay between the germline ends. From germline, CDR1 is MDHEN and CDR2 SYDVKM. These data belong to a study of T cell repertoires in cytomegalovirus infection. The overall study: From public TCR beta signatures came an indication of both CMV infection and matching HLA type. Overall study results and limits: Predominance within the ex vivo response was attributable to HLA-C-restricted CMV-specific TCR beta clonotypes.

This sequence was found in a human donor in good health (CMV status not recorded). Some clones in this sample may be carry-over from other donors' samples. The specimen was cultured PBMCs, collected from culture after CMV antigen stimulation. The V gene is TRBV28, the J gene TRBJ1-4, with D maybe TRBD1 (5 bases). Here the CDR3 reads CATAGEPTNEKLFF. DNA of the CDR3: TGTGCCACCGCGGGGGAGCCAACTAATGAAAAACTGTTTTTT.